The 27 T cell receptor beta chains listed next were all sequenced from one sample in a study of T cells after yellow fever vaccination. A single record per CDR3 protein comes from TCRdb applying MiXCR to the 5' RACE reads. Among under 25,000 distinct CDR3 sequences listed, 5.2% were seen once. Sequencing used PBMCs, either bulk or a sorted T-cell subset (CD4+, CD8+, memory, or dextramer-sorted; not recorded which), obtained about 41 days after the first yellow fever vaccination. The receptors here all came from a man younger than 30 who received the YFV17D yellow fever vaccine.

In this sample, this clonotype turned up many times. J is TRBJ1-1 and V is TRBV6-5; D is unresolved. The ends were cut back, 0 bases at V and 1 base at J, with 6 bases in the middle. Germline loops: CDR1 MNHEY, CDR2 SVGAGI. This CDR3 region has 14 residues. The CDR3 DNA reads TGTGCCAGCAGTTACTCAGGTCGGAACACTGAAGCTTTCTTT. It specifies CASSYSGRNTEAFF.

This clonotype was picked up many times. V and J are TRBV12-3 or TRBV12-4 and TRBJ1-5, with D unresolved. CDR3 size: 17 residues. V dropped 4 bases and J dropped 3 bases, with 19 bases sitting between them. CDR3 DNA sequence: TGTGCCAGCAGTTCCGATTTGGAGTCCCGATACAATCAGCCCCAGCATTTT. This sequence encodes CASSSDLESRYNQPQHF.

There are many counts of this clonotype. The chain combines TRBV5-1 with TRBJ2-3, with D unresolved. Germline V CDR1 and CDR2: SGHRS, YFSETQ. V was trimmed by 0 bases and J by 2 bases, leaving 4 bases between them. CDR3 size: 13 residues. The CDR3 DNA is TGCGCCAGCAGCTTGGGGGACACAGATACGCAGTATTTT. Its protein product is CASSLGDTDTQYF.

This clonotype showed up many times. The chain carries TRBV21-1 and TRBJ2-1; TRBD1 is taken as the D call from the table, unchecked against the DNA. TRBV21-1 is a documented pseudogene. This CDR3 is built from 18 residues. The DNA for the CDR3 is TGTGCCAGCAGCCGAAACCCGACAGGGCCTTTAATCTACAATGAGCAGTTCTTC. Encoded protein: CASSRNPTGPLIYNEQFF.

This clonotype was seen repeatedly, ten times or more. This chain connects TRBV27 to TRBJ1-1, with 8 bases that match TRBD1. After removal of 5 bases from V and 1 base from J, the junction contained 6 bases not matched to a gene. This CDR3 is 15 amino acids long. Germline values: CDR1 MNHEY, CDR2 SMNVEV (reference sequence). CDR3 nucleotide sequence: TGTGCCAGCAGTCCGCGACAGGGGCGGAACACTGAAGCTTTCTTT. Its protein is CASSPRQGRNTEAFF.

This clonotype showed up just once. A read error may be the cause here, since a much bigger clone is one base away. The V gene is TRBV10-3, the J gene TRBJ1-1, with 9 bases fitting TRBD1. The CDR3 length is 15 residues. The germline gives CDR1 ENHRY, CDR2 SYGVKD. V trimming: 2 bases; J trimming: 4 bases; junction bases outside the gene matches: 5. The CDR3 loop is CAISEPRQGGTEAFF. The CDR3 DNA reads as TGTGCCATCAGTGAGCCGAGACAGGGGGGCACTGAAGCTTTCTTT.

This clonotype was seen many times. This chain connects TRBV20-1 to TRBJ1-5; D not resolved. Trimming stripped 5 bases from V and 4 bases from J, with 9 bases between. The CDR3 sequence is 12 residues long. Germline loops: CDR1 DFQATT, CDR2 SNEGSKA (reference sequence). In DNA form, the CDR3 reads TGCAGTGCTTGGGTGGGTAATCAGCCCCAGCATTTT. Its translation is CSAWVGNQPQHF.

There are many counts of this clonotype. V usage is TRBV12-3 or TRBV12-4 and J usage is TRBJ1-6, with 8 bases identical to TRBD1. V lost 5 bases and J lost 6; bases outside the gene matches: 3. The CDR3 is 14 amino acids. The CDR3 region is CASSQQGGNSPLHF. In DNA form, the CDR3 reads TGTGCCAGCAGTCAACAGGGGGGTAATTCACCCCTCCACTTT.

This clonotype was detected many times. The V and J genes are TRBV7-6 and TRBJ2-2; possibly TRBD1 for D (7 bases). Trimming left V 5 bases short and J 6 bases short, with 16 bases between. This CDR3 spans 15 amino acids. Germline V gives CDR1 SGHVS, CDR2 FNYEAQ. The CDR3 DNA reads TGTGCCAGCAGCCGACAGGGCGGGGAGTCCGGGGAGCTGTTTTTT. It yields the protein CASSRQGGESGELFF.

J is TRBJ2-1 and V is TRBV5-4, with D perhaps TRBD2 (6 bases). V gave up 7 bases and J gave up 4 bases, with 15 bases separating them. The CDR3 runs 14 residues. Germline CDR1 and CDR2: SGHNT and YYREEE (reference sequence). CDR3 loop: CASLDGTSYNEQFF. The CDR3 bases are TGTGCCAGCTTGGATGGGACTTCGTACAATGAGCAGTTCTTC.

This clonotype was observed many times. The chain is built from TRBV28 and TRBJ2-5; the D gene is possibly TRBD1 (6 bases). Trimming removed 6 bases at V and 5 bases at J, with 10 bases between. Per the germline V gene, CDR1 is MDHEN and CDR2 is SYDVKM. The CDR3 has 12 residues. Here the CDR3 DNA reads TGTGCCAGCAGAGGACAGAGGGAGACCCAGTACTTC. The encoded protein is CASRGQRETQYF. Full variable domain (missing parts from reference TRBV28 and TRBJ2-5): DVKVTQSSRYLVKRTGEKVFLECVQDMDHENMFWYRQDPGLGLRLIYFSYDVKMKEKGDIPEGYSVSREKKERFSLILESASTNQTSMYLCASRGQRETQYFGPGTRLLVL.

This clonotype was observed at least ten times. Here the CDR3 DNA reads TGTGCCAGCGCCACCATGAACACTGAAGCTTTCTTT. Translated, it gives CASATMNTEAFF. The chain is built from TRBV12-3 or TRBV12-4 and TRBJ1-1; D unclear. The length of the CDR3 is 12 residues. Trimming removed 8 bases from V and 0 bases from J, with 7 bases in between.

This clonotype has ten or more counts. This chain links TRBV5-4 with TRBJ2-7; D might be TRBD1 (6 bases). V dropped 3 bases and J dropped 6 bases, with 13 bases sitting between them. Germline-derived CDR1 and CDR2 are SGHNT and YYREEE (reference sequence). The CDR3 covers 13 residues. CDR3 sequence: CASSSPGQIEQYV. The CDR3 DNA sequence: TGTGCCAGCAGCTCCCCGGGACAAATCGAGCAGTACGTC.

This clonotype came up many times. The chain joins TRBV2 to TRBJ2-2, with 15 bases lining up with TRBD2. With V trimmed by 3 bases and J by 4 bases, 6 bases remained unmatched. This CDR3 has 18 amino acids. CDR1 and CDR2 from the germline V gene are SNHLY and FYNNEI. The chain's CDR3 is CASSDLGLAGGPTGELFF. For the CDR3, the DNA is TGTGCCAGCAGTGACCTCGGACTAGCGGGGGGGCCCACCGGGGAGCTGTTTTTT.

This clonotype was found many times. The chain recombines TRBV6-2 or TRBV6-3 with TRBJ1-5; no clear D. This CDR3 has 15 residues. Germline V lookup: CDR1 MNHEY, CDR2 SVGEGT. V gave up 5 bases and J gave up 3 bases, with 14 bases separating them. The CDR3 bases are TGTGCCAGCAGTGAGCCCCTCTCCTTCAATCAGCCCCAGCATTTT. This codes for CASSEPLSFNQPQHF.

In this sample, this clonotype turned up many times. This CDR3 is CASSYTGLPYGYTF. CDR3 sequence (DNA): TGTGCCAGCAGTTACACGGGACTTCCGTATGGCTACACCTTC. This chain joins TRBV6-5 and TRBJ1-2; D may be TRBD1 (5 bases). Germline assignment: CDR1 MNHEY and CDR2 SVGAGI. Trimming pared 2 bases from V and 5 bases from J, leaving 12 bases between. This CDR3 has 14 amino acids.

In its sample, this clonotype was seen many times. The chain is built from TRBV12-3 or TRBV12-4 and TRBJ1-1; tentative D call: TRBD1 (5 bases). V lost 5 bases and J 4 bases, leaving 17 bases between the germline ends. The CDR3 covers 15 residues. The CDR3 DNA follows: TGTGCCAGCAGTCCCAGGTCCGTTGGGGGCACTGAAGCTTTCTTT. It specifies CASSPRSVGGTEAFF.

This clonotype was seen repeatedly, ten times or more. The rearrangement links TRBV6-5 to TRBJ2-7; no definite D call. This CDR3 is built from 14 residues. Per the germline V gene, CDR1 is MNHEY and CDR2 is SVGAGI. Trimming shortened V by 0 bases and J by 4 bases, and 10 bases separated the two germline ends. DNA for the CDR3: TGTGCCAGCAGTTACTCGATGCCTACTTACGAGCAGTACGTC. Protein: CASSYSMPTYEQYV.

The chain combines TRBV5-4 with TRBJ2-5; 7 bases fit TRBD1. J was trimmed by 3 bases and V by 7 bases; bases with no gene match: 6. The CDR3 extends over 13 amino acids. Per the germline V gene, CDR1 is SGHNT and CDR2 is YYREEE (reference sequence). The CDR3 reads CASAPGTEETQYF. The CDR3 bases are TGTGCCAGCGCCCCCGGGACAGAAGAGACCCAGTACTTC.

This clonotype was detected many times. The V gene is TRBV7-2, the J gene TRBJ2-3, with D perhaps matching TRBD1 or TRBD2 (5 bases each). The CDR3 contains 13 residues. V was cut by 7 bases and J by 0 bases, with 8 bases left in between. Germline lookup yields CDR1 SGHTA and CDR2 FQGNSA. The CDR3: CASKGPSTDTQYF. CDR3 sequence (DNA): TGTGCCAGCAAGGGACCTAGCACAGATACGCAGTATTTT.

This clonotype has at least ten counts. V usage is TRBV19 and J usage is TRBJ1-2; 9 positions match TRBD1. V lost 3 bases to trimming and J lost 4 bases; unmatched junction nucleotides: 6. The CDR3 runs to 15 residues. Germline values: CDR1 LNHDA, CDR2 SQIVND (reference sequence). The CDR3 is CASSMDRGSSYGYTF. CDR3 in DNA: TGTGCCAGTAGTATGGACAGGGGTAGTAGCTATGGCTACACCTTC.

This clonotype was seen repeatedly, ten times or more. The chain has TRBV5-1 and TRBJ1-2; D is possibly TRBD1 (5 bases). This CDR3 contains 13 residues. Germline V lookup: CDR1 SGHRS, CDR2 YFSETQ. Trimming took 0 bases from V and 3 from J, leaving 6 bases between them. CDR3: CASSLAGDYGYTF. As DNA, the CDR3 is TGCGCCAGCAGCTTGGCGGGGGACTATGGCTACACCTTC.

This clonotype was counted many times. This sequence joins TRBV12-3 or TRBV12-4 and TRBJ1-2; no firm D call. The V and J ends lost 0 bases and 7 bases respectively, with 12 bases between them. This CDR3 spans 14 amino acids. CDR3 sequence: CASSLARGKGGYTF. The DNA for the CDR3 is TGTGCCAGCAGTTTAGCCCGGGGAAAGGGTGGCTACACCTTC.

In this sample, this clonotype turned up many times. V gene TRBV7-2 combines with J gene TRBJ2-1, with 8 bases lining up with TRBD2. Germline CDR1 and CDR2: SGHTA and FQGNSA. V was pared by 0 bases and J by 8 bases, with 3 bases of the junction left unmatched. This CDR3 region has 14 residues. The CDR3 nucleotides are TGTGCCAGCAGCTTAGCGGGGACTAGTGATGAGCAGTTCTTC. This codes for CASSLAGTSDEQFF.

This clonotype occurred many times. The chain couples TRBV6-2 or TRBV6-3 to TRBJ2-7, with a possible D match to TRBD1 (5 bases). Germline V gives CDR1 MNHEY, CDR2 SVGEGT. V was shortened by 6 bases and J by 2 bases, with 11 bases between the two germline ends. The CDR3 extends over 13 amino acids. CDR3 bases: TGTGCCAGCAGGCCCCCGGACACCTACGAGCAGTACGTC. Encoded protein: CASRPPDTYEQYV.

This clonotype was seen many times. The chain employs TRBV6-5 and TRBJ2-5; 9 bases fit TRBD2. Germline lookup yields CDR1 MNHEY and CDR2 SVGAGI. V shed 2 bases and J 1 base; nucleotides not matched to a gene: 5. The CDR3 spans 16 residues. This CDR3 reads CASSYGRGGLQETQYF. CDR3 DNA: TGTGCCAGCAGTTACGGGCGGGGGGGCCTCCAAGAGACCCAGTACTTC.

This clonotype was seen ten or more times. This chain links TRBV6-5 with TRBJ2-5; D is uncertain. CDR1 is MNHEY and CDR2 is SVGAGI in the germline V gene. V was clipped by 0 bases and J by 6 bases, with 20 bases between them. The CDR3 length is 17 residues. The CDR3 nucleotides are TGTGCCAGCAGTTACTCGAGATTGGAGTGGGGTGGAAAGACCCAGTACTTC. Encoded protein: CASSYSRLEWGGKTQYF.